Shown below are 27 T cell receptor beta chains from a single sample sequenced in a study of T cell repertoires in cytomegalovirus infection (dated by TCRdb to the late 2010s). No antigen has been identified for these receptors. Sequenced on an Illumina HiSeq 1500. TCRdb took the public reads, trimmed them with fastp at Q25, ran MiXCR for clone calling and kept in-frame beta chains. Rows are unified per CDR3 protein, each entry keeping the most common DNA and genes. The sample yields approximately 730,000 distinct CDR3 sequences; about 33% were counted once. Of the sample, around a sixth is held by the ten largest clones. The sample's treatment or condition, from its label and the paper: in vitro stimulation with specific CMV peptide epitopes to enrich CMV-specific T cells. The material sequenced was cultured PBMCs, taken from culture after CMV antigen stimulation. Receptor source: a human donor in good health (CMV status not recorded). Some clones in this sample may be carry-over from other donors' samples.

The chain uses TRBV11-2 and TRBJ2-1; D uncertain. Trimming stripped 6 bases from V and 3 bases from J, with 12 bases between. Germline assignment: CDR1 SGHAT and CDR2 FQNNGV. The CDR3 runs 14 residues. The CDR3 nucleotides are TGTGCCAGCAGTTCCCTGGGTAGCTACAATGAGCAGTTCTTC. Protein product: CASSSLGSYNEQFF.

The chain carries TRBV6-1 and TRBJ1-1; D gene unclear. This CDR3 has 15 residues. The V gene's germline CDR1 is MNHNS and CDR2 SASEGT. Deletions cut 5 bases from V and 1 base from J, with 14 bases between. The CDR3 region is CASSSKPDKNTEAFF. The CDR3, as DNA: TGTGCCAGCAGTTCCAAGCCGGATAAGAACACTGAAGCTTTCTTT.

CDR3 DNA sequence: TGTGCCAGCCCAGACAGCGTCGGTGGCTACACCTTC. Translated, it gives CASPDSVGGYTF. This chain connects TRBV7-8 to TRBJ1-2; possible D gene TRBD1, 5 bases. V shed 8 bases and J shed 7 bases, with 14 bases lying between them. The CDR3 sequence is 12 residues long. In germline, CDR1 is SGHVS, CDR2 FQNEAQ.

There are a few counts of this clonotype. J is TRBJ1-2 and V is TRBV7-9; D is unresolved. V dropped 6 bases and J dropped 3 bases, with 11 bases sitting between them. CDR3 length equals 13 residues. The germline V gene encodes CDR1 SEHNR and CDR2 FQNEAQ (reference sequence). The CDR3 coding sequence is TGTGCCAGCAGTCCCCCCAGTTACTATGGCTACACCTTC. It is translated as CASSPPSYYGYTF.

The rearrangement joins TRBV12-3 or TRBV12-4 to TRBJ2-5; 7 nucleotides line up with TRBD2. The V segment lost 4 bases and the J segment 9 bases; nucleotides outside the gene matches: 23. The CDR3 totals 18 residues. The CDR3 sequence is CASSSGRQGIRFYWAQYF. CDR3 bases: TGTGCCAGCAGTTCCGGGAGGCAAGGAATCAGGTTCTATTGGGCCCAGTACTTC.

This sequence joins TRBV6-6 and TRBJ2-3; the D gene is possibly TRBD2 (6 bases). The CDR3 is 14 amino acids. The germline CDR1 and CDR2 sequences are MNHNY and SVGAGI (reference sequence). The V and J ends lost 6 bases and 3 bases respectively, with 13 bases between them. The CDR3 sequence: CASRADGGTDTQYF. DNA of the CDR3: TGTGCCAGCAGAGCCGACGGGGGAACAGATACGCAGTATTTT.

This clonotype came up many times. The chain is built from TRBV7-6 and TRBJ2-5; D gene unclear. Trimming removed 5 bases at V and 5 bases at J, with 21 bases between. The CDR3 is made up of 16 amino acids. CDR1 and CDR2 (germline): SGHVS, FNYEAQ. The CDR3 sequence is CASSRPKADLRETQYF. In DNA, the CDR3 is TGTGCCAGCAGCCGTCCCAAGGCAGACCTAAGGGAGACCCAGTACTTC.

This chain connects TRBV20-1 to TRBJ2-1; TRBD2 matches 7 bases. V was clipped by 5 bases and J by 7 bases; unmatched bases: 5. CDR3 length equals 12 residues. The germline CDR1 and CDR2 sequences are DFQATT and SNEGSKA (reference sequence). The CDR3 bases are TGCAGTGCTTGGACTAGACGGAATGAGCAGTTCTTC. Its protein is CSAWTRRNEQFF.

This sequence joins TRBV6-2 or TRBV6-3 and TRBJ2-5, with D possibly matching TRBD2 (5 bases). The V gene's germline CDR1 is MNHEY and CDR2 SVGEGT. V was cut by 5 bases and J by 5 bases, with 12 bases left in between. This CDR3 is 13 amino acids long. In nucleotides, the CDR3 is TGTGCCAGCAGTATCACTCGGGGTGAGACCCAGTACTTC. Translation gives CASSITRGETQYF.

This clonotype was counted a few times. This chain joins TRBV11-2 and TRBJ2-5, with D perhaps TRBD2 (7 bases). Trimming removed 3 bases at V and 3 bases at J, with 11 bases between. Germline-derived CDR1 and CDR2 are SGHAT and FQNNGV. CDR3 length equals 14 residues. The CDR3 DNA is TGTGCCAGCAGCTTTCGGGGGGCCGAAGAGACCCAGTACTTC. It yields the protein CASSFRGAEETQYF. Full variable domain (missing parts from reference TRBV11-2 and TRBJ2-5): EAGVAQSPRYKIIEKRQSVAFWCNPISGHATLYWYQQILGQGPKLLIQFQNNGVVDDSQLPKDRFSAERLKGVDSTLKIQPAKLEDSAVYLCASSFRGAEETQYFGPGTRLLVL.

The V gene is TRBV6-6, the J gene TRBJ1-2, with 7 bases lining up with TRBD1. Germline values: CDR1 MNHNY, CDR2 SVGAGI (reference sequence). The CDR3 extends over 15 amino acids. V gave up 6 bases and J gave up 0 bases; unmatched junction bases: 7. CDR3 sequence: CASSARDRANYGYTF. CDR3 DNA sequence: TGTGCCAGCAGCGCACGGGACAGAGCTAACTATGGCTACACCTTC.

The chain recombines TRBV18 with TRBJ1-6; no firm D call. CDR3 length equals 14 residues. CDR1 and CDR2 from the germline V gene are KGHSH and LQKENI. V dropped 1 base and J dropped 4 bases, with 5 bases sitting between them. CDR3 coding DNA: TGTGCCAGCTCACCACAGGCTTATAATTCACCCCTCCACTTT. Translated: CASSPQAYNSPLHF. The variable domain in full, with the rest retrieved from reference TRBV18 and TRBJ1-6, is NAGVMQNPRHLVRRRGQEARLRCSPMKGHSHVYWYRQLPEEGLKFMVYLQKENIIDESGMPKERFSAEFPKEGPSILRIQQVVRGDSAAYFCASSPQAYNSPLHFGNGTRLTVT.

V is TRBV20-1 and J is TRBJ2-7; D remains unclear. The CDR3 runs 11 residues. V was shortened by 1 base and J by 3 bases, with 4 bases between the two germline ends. CDR1 and CDR2 from the germline V gene are DFQATT and SNEGSKA (reference sequence). The CDR3 here is CSARANYEQYF. CDR3 coding DNA: TGCAGTGCTAGAGCTAACTACGAGCAGTACTTC.

The V call is TRBV6-6, the J call TRBJ2-7; the match to TRBD2 covers 10 bases. Germline V gene data show CDR1 as MNHNY and CDR2 as SVGAGI (reference sequence). V dropped 3 bases and J dropped 1; count of bases not matched to a gene: 6. The CDR3 extends over 16 amino acids. CDR3 DNA: TGTGCCAGCAGTTATAGACTAGCGGGTCCGTCCTACGAGCAGTACTTC. Its protein product is CASSYRLAGPSYEQYF.

This clonotype was counted at least ten times. This sequence joins TRBV7-2 and TRBJ1-2; 8 positions agree with TRBD1. CDR1 is SGHTA and CDR2 is FQGNSA in the germline V gene. Germline trimming cut 1 base from V and 7 bases from J; bases unmatched to any gene: 2. The CDR3 is 13 amino acids. The CDR3, as DNA: TGTGCCAGCAGCTTAGAGACAGGGGTTGGCTACACCTTC. This codes for CASSLETGVGYTF.

The gene calls are TRBV27 and TRBJ2-1; D gene ambiguous. The CDR3 is 13 amino acids. Germline assignment: CDR1 MNHEY and CDR2 SMNVEV (reference sequence). Between the trimmed V and J ends, which lost 2 bases and 7 bases, there was a span of 9 bases. Here the CDR3 DNA reads TGTGCCAGCAGTTTACTAGGGTTAAATGAGCAGTTCTTC. Protein: CASSLLGLNEQFF.

This clonotype was detected ten times or more. The genes are TRBV7-2 and TRBJ2-7, with TRBD1 matching over 10 bases. This CDR3 has 17 amino acids. Germline lookup yields CDR1 SGHTA and CDR2 FQGNSA. The junction had 15 bases not matched to a gene; V was cut back by 8 bases and J by 2 bases. DNA of the CDR3: TGTGCCAGCCGGGACAGGGGTCCGGCCCGGGGACCCTACGAGCAGTACTTC. This codes for CASRDRGPARGPYEQYF. Looking up the rest from reference TRBV7-2 and TRBJ2-7 gives the full variable domain: GAGVSQSPSNKVTEKGKDVELRCDPISGHTALYWYRQSLGQGLEFLIYFQGNSAPDKSGLPSDRFSAERTGGSVSTLTIQRTQQEDSAVYLCASRDRGPARGPYEQYFGPGTRLTVT.

In its sample, this clonotype was seen a few times. The V and J genes are TRBV15 and TRBJ2-5, with D perhaps TRBD2 (6 bases). There are 14 residues in the CDR3. Trimming cost V 1 base and J 4 bases, with 10 bases left between them. Germline assignment: CDR1 LNHNV and CDR2 YYDKDF (reference sequence). In nucleotides, the CDR3 is TGTGCCACCAGCAGAGGGGGGGTGGGAGAGACCCAGTACTTC. It specifies CATSRGGVGETQYF.

This clonotype has a handful of counts. Germline and junction disagree at one end, which may indicate a read error. The rearrangement links TRBV7-6 to TRBJ2-7; tentative D call: TRBD1 (5 bases). There are 14 residues in the CDR3. Germline V lookup: CDR1 SGHVS, CDR2 FNYEAQ. The CDR3, as DNA: TGTGCCAGCAGCGGGTGGACATCCTCCGACGAGCAGTACTTC. Its translation is CASSGWTSSDEQYF.

This clonotype occurred a few times. The chain combines TRBV10-3 with TRBJ2-2; either TRBD1 or TRBD2 may supply D (6 bases each). V dropped 10 bases and J dropped 1 base, with 13 bases sitting between them. This CDR3 has 14 residues. The V gene's germline CDR1 is ENHRY and CDR2 SYGVKD. The CDR3 loop reads CATRGQGNTGELFF. CDR3 sequence (DNA): TGTGCCACCCGGGGGCAGGGGAACACCGGGGAGCTGTTTTTT.

V usage is TRBV20-1 and J usage is TRBJ1-2; D is undetermined. Germline V CDR1 and CDR2: DFQATT, SNEGSKA (reference sequence). The CDR3 contains 11 residues. Trimming removed 6 bases at V and 2 bases at J, with 7 bases between. The CDR3 DNA is TGCAGTGCCCCGGACAACTATGGCTACACCTTC. It translates to CSAPDNYGYTF.

The chain carries TRBV29-1 and TRBJ2-5; TRBD1 aligns across 9 bases. There are 14 residues in the CDR3. The trim removed 7 bases at V and 4 bases at J, leaving 10 bases unmatched. Germline assignment: CDR1 SQVTM and CDR2 ANQGSEA. CDR3 DNA: TGCAGCGGATCACAGGGGGCAATCGTAGAGACCCAGTACTTC. Amino acid sequence: CSGSQGAIVETQYF. Combining the CDR3 with reference TRBV29-1 and TRBJ2-5 gives the whole variable domain SAVISQKPSRDICQRGTSLTIQCQVDSQVTMMFWYRQQPGQSLTLIATANQGSEATYESGFVIDKFPISRPNLTFSTLTVSNMSPEDSSIYLCSGSQGAIVETQYFGPGTRLLVL.

This clonotype was seen just once. One junction end does not reproduce the germline sequence, and a read error may be involved. V is TRBV6-2 or TRBV6-3 and J is TRBJ2-1; D not certain. CDR1 is MNHEY and CDR2 is SVGEGT in the germline V gene. This CDR3 region has 15 residues. The CDR3 here is CASSYWASLRNKQFF. In DNA, the CDR3 is TGTGCCAGCAGTTACTGGGCATCCCTACGCAATAAGCAGTTCTTC.

This clonotype was detected a few times. This rearrangement joins TRBV12-3 or TRBV12-4 to TRBJ2-3; tentatively, D is TRBD1 (6 bases). V lost 8 bases, J lost 1 base, and 19 bases lay in between. The CDR3 covers 16 residues. The CDR3 nucleotides read TGTGCCAGCTCCCCCCTGCAGGGGATCGGCACAGATACGCAGTATTTT. This gives the protein CASSPLQGIGTDTQYF.

V usage is TRBV6-6 and J usage is TRBJ2-2, with D unresolved. Trimming cost V 6 bases and J 0 bases, with 11 bases left between them. This CDR3 is 15 amino acids long. CDR1 and CDR2 from the germline V gene are MNHNY and SVGAGI (reference sequence). The CDR3 DNA is TGTGCCAGCAGCCCCACCCGGACGAACACCGGGGAGCTGTTTTTT. Protein product: CASSPTRTNTGELFF.

The genes are TRBV5-1 and TRBJ2-2; 7 bases align to TRBD1. Germline trimming cut 1 base from V and 6 bases from J; bases unmatched to any gene: 3. Germline CDR1 and CDR2: SGHRS and YFSETQ. This CDR3 contains 14 residues. This CDR3 reads CASSLHDRAGELFF. The DNA of the CDR3 is TGCGCCAGCAGCTTGCACGACAGGGCCGGGGAGCTGTTTTTT. Full variable domain (remainder filled in from reference TRBV5-1 and TRBJ2-2): KAGVTQTPRYLIKTRGQQVTLSCSPISGHRSVSWYQQTPGQGLQFLFEYFSETQRNKGNFPGRFSGRQFSNSRSEMNVSTLELGDSALYLCASSLHDRAGELFFGEGSRLTVL.

At least ten counts were recorded for this clonotype. CDR3 loop: CASSISTRDRGYEQYF. CDR3 nucleotide sequence: TGTGCCAGCAGCATAAGTACCCGGGACAGGGGCTACGAGCAGTACTTC. V usage is TRBV7-2 and J usage is TRBJ2-7; 10 nucleotides match TRBD1. This CDR3 is built from 16 residues. Trimming took 5 bases from V and 3 from J; bases not matched to a gene: 10. CDR1 is SGHTA and CDR2 is FQGNSA in the germline V gene.